Presented here are 31 T cell receptor beta chains from one specimen sequenced in a study of blood T cells in healthy people across ages. The authors ran a second PCR of about 6 to 11 cycles using a sample-barcoded 5' primer and a J-beta primer mix. TCRdb analysed the 5' RACE reads with MiXCR anew, one entry per CDR3 protein. In the table there are about a million distinct CDR3 sequences, about 51% of which are singletons. The sequenced sample was blood. These TCRs come from a woman aged 60-70 years in good health.

This chain links TRBV18 with TRBJ2-7; D is uncertain. This CDR3 region has 13 residues. In germline, CDR1 is KGHSH, CDR2 LQKENI. V was shortened by 0 bases and J by 2 bases, with 5 bases between the two germline ends. This CDR3 reads CASSPPVAYEQYF. In nucleotides, the CDR3 is TGTGCCAGCTCACCACCAGTGGCCTACGAGCAGTACTTC.

This chain joins TRBV5-1 and TRBJ2-5; TRBD2 agrees at 9 bases. Germline V gene lookup returns CDR1 SGHRS and CDR2 YFSETQ. This CDR3 comprises 15 residues. J was trimmed by 1 base and V by 4 bases; bases with no gene match: 5. The CDR3 reads CASSPLAGPQETQYF. In nucleotides, the CDR3 is TGCGCCAGCAGCCCTCTAGCGGGACCCCAAGAGACCCAGTACTTC.

This chain connects TRBV29-1 to TRBJ2-1; TRBD2 aligns across 9 bases. The CDR3 extends over 13 amino acids. After removal of 6 bases from V and 5 bases from J, the junction contained 5 bases not matched to a gene. Germline V CDR1 and CDR2: SQVTM, ANQGSEA. The CDR3 DNA follows: TGCAGCGTGCTAGCGGGGATGAACAATGAGCAGTTCTTC. Translated: CSVLAGMNNEQFF.

V is TRBV29-1 and J is TRBJ2-5; tentatively, D is TRBD1 or TRBD2 (6 bases each). Germline V gene sequence: CDR1 SQVTM, CDR2 ANQGSEA. Deletions cut 6 bases from V and 2 bases from J, with 19 bases between. This CDR3 contains 15 residues. The DNA of the CDR3 is TGCAGCGTCTCCTGGGGGCGGGGCCGACAAGAGACCCAGTACTTC. Translated: CSVSWGRGRQETQYF.

The chain combines TRBV4-1 with TRBJ1-1; no clear D gene. CDR1 is MGHRA, CDR2 YSYEKL, per germline. Trimming pared 0 bases from V and 7 bases from J, leaving 12 bases between. The CDR3 extends over 14 amino acids. CDR3 coding DNA: TGCGCCAGCAGCCAAGATTTGGCATTAAGTGAAGCTTTCTTT. Its translation is CASSQDLALSEAFF.

The rearrangement links TRBV10-3 to TRBJ2-5; TRBD2 aligns across 8 bases. This CDR3 comprises 14 residues. The trim removed 5 bases at V and 9 bases at J, leaving 11 bases unmatched. CDR1 is ENHRY and CDR2 is SYGVKD in the germline V gene. CDR3 sequence reads: CAISSGTSREAQYF. CDR3 nucleotide sequence: TGTGCCATCAGTAGCGGGACTTCGCGGGAGGCCCAGTACTTC.

The chain uses TRBV11-2 and TRBJ2-7; 13 bases agree with TRBD2. The ends lost 8 bases at V and 12 bases at J; junction bases unmatched: 7. The CDR3 sequence is 12 residues long. From germline, CDR1 is SGHAT and CDR2 FQNNGV. CDR3 bases: TGTGCCAGCCATACTAGCGGGAGGGCTCCGTACTTC. Protein: CASHTSGRAPYF.

The chain employs TRBV2 and TRBJ1-6; D might be TRBD1 (6 bases). The CDR3 extends over 14 amino acids. Trimming took off 1 base at V and 9 bases at J, with 10 bases between the two ends. CDR1 SNHLY and CDR2 FYNNEI come from the germline V gene. The CDR3 sequence is CASSEGTEVSPLHF. In DNA, the CDR3 is TGTGCCAGCAGTGAAGGGACAGAAGTTTCACCCCTCCACTTT.

The genes are TRBV7-9 and TRBJ2-5; TRBD1 might be the D (6 bases). Germline-derived CDR1 and CDR2 are SEHNR and FQNEAQ (reference sequence). Trimming left V 6 bases short and J 1 base short, with 15 bases between. CDR3 length equals 15 residues. Written as DNA, the CDR3 is TGTGCCAGCAGTACCGGGACAACTATCCAAGAGACCCAGTACTTC. It yields the protein CASSTGTTIQETQYF.

V gene TRBV6-2 or TRBV6-3 combines with J gene TRBJ2-1; TRBD1 is a possible D gene (5 bases). This CDR3 comprises 16 residues. Germline values: CDR1 MNHEY, CDR2 SVGEGT. V lost 6 bases and J 5 bases, leaving 20 bases between the germline ends. CDR3: CASSHGPGLGHNEQFF. The CDR3 DNA reads TGTGCCAGCAGCCACGGACCCGGGCTGGGGCACAATGAGCAGTTCTTC.

V and J are TRBV2 and TRBJ1-2; D gene unclear. Trimming removed 7 bases from V and 6 bases from J, with 12 bases in between. This CDR3 spans 12 amino acids. Germline lookup yields CDR1 SNHLY and CDR2 FYNNEI. The CDR3 DNA sequence: TGTGCCAGCAAGAGAACGGAAAATGGCTACACCTTC. It encodes CASKRTENGYTF.

This chain connects TRBV7-2 to TRBJ2-1, with 7 bases aligning to TRBD1. The V and J ends lost 8 bases and 0 bases, in that order; junction bases with no gene match: 4. Germline V CDR1 and CDR2: SGHTA, FQGNSA. CDR3 length: 14 residues. The CDR3 spells CASLDRDSYNEQFF. CDR3 coding DNA: TGTGCCAGCCTCGACAGGGACTCCTACAATGAGCAGTTCTTC.

The rearrangement links TRBV27 to TRBJ2-3, with TRBD1 identical over 8 bases. There are 15 residues in the CDR3. V dropped 5 bases and J dropped 6; count of bases not matched to a gene: 10. Germline V lookup: CDR1 MNHEY, CDR2 SMNVEV (reference sequence). CDR3 nucleotides: TGTGCCAGCAGTGCAAGGACAGGGCGAGGGGATACGCAGTATTTT. It yields the protein CASSARTGRGDTQYF.

The chain recombines TRBV28 with TRBJ2-7; TRBD1 is a possible D gene (5 bases). Trimming removed 3 bases at V and 7 bases at J, with 16 bases between. Germline V gene sequence: CDR1 MDHEN, CDR2 SYDVKM. The CDR3 contains 14 residues. The CDR3 loop is CASSFQGSLREQYF. The CDR3 bases are TGTGCCAGCAGTTTCCAGGGCTCCCTGCGAGAGCAGTACTTC.

J is TRBJ1-5 and V is TRBV5-6, with 7 bases lining up with TRBD1. Per germline, CDR1 SGHDT and CDR2 YYEEEE. V was pared by 2 bases and J by 5 bases, with 7 bases of the junction left unmatched. This CDR3 is 15 amino acids long. CDR3: CASSFQDRRYQPQHF. The CDR3 nucleotides are TGTGCCAGCAGCTTTCAGGACAGGCGATATCAGCCCCAGCATTTT.

This clonotype has a handful of counts. The chain is built from TRBV25-1 and TRBJ2-7; 11 bases match TRBD1. The CDR3 loop spans 15 amino acids. Germline CDR1 is MGHDK and CDR2 is SYGVNS. The junction had 2 bases not matched to a gene; V was cut back by 1 base and J by 3 bases. CDR3 sequence (DNA): TGTGCCAGCAGTGAATCCGGGACAGGGGGCTACGAGCAGTACTTC. Its protein product is CASSESGTGGYEQYF.

The chain has TRBV10-3 and TRBJ2-3; 16 bases line up with TRBD2. The ends lost 6 bases at V and 4 bases at J; junction bases unmatched: 7. The germline V gene encodes CDR1 ENHRY and CDR2 SYGVKD. The CDR3 is 17 amino acids. In DNA, the CDR3 is TGTGCCATCAGCGGGACTAGCGGGAGGGAAGGGGCAGATACGCAGTATTTT. Translation: CAISGTSGREGADTQYF.

V usage is TRBV6-6 and J usage is TRBJ1-5; 7 bases fit TRBD1. The CDR3 covers 13 residues. The junction had 4 bases not matched to a gene; V was cut back by 7 bases and J by 4 bases. Germline lookup yields CDR1 MNHNY and CDR2 SVGAGI (reference sequence). CDR3 in DNA: TGTGCCAGCATGGGGACAGCAAATCAGCCCCAGCATTTT. Amino acid sequence: CASMGTANQPQHF.

The table lists this clonotype with a few counts. V is TRBV9 and J is TRBJ2-7, with 8 bases fitting TRBD2. With 4 bases clipped from V and 0 bases from J, the junction kept 9 bases outside the gene matches. This CDR3 is 16 amino acids long. Germline CDR1 and CDR2: SGDLS and YYNGEE. CDR3 residues: CASSFRGSGDSYEQYF. The DNA for the CDR3 is TGTGCCAGCAGCTTCAGGGGTAGCGGGGACTCCTACGAGCAGTACTTC.

This chain uses TRBV7-2 with TRBJ2-5; 8 nucleotides align to TRBD2. After removal of 5 bases from V and 11 bases from J, the junction contained 19 bases not matched to a gene. The germline V gene has CDR1 SGHTA and CDR2 FQGNSA. The CDR3 extends over 16 amino acids. Here the CDR3 DNA reads TGTGCCAGCAGCCCGTTGGGGCTAGCGGGTTCGAATGAGCAGTACTTC. Residues: CASSPLGLAGSNEQYF.

CDR3 loop: CASSPGVWSGRFHTEAFF. The CDR3 DNA is TGTGCCAGTAGCCCAGGGGTCTGGTCAGGGAGGTTTCACACTGAAGCTTTCTTT. This chain uses TRBV5-5 with TRBJ1-1, with D tentatively TRBD1 (6 bases). With 8 bases removed from V and 3 bases from J, the gap between germline ends came to 29 bases. This CDR3 comprises 18 residues. Germline V gene lookup returns CDR1 SGHKS and CDR2 YYEKEE (reference sequence).

This chain links TRBV20-1 with TRBJ2-5, with 10 bases lining up with TRBD2. CDR1 DFQATT and CDR2 SNEGSKA come from the germline V gene (reference sequence). After removal of 2 bases from V and 11 bases from J, the junction contained 17 bases not matched to a gene. There are 16 residues in the CDR3. The CDR3 sequence is CSARPRLAGVNNEQYF. The CDR3, as DNA: TGCAGTGCTAGACCCAGGCTAGCGGGAGTAAACAATGAGCAGTACTTC.

This clonotype has just a few counts. Written as DNA, the CDR3 is TGTGCCAGCAGTTACTTGGCACAGGGAAAGTTTTGGTACGAGCAGTACTTC. Its translation: CASSYLAQGKFWYEQYF. This chain links TRBV6-5 with TRBJ2-7, with a weak D call TRBD1 (6 bases). The CDR3 sequence is 17 residues long. The V and J ends lost 1 base and 4 bases respectively, with 20 bases between them. In germline, CDR1 is MNHEY, CDR2 SVGAGI.

The V and J genes are TRBV12-3 or TRBV12-4 and TRBJ2-3, with 9 bases that match TRBD2. This CDR3 region has 14 residues. The V and J ends lost 6 bases and 4 bases, in that order; junction bases with no gene match: 5. The CDR3 here is CASRVAGVSDTQYF. In DNA, the CDR3 is TGTGCCAGCAGAGTAGCGGGAGTCTCAGATACGCAGTATTTT.

This clonotype was observed a single time. The V gene is TRBV20-1, the J gene TRBJ2-7, with TRBD1 as a possible D gene (7 bases). Trimming left V 5 bases short and J 5 bases short, with 19 bases between. Germline CDR1 DFQATT, CDR2 SNEGSKA (reference sequence). The CDR3 totals 14 residues. The CDR3 nucleotides read TGCAGTGCTCCCATAGGGGGCAGGGAGGACGAGCAGTACTTC. Its translation: CSAPIGGREDEQYF.

V is TRBV5-1 and J is TRBJ2-6; TRBD1 matches at 12 bases. Germline V gives CDR1 SGHRS, CDR2 YFSETQ. V shed 3 bases, J shed 1 base, and the junction held 5 bases outside the gene matches. CDR3 length: 18 residues. This CDR3 is CASSSGTGGFSGANVLTF. The CDR3 nucleotides read TGCGCCAGCAGCTCCGGGACAGGGGGCTTTTCTGGGGCCAACGTCCTGACTTTC.

As to this clonotype: Relative to the germline gene, one junction end is altered; a read error may explain this. This sequence joins TRBV12-3 or TRBV12-4 and TRBJ2-1, with a possible D match to TRBD1 (6 bases). This CDR3 is 16 amino acids long. This CDR3 reads CVSSPLKGESGNEQFF. Written as DNA, the CDR3 is TGTGTCAGCAGTCCCCTCAAGGGGGAGAGTGGGAATGAGCAGTTCTTC.

DNA for the CDR3: TGCGCCAGCAGCTATGGACCAGACAGGAGCAAACCGCAGTTCTTC. It encodes CASSYGPDRSKPQFF. The gene calls are TRBV5-1 and TRBJ2-1; the D gene is possibly TRBD1 (6 bases). V gave up 3 bases and J gave up 12 bases, with 22 bases separating them. Germline assignment: CDR1 SGHRS and CDR2 YFSETQ. The CDR3 spans 15 residues.

This clonotype has just a few counts. The chain joins TRBV3-1 to TRBJ1-6; D call uncertain. The CDR3 contains 15 residues. Germline V gives CDR1 LGHDT, CDR2 YNNKEL (reference sequence). V lost 7 bases, J lost 14 bases, and 24 bases lay in between. CDR3 sequence (DNA): TGTGCCAGCACCACATCACCGGGAGGGAGTACGGCCCTCCACTTT. As protein: CASTTSPGGSTALHF.

The V call is TRBV18, the J call TRBJ2-7; D is ambiguous. The J call may be in error: the DNA end matches TRBJ2-5 better. The CDR3 has 16 residues. CDR1 and CDR2 (germline): KGHSH, LQKENI. CDR3 nucleotides: TGTGCCAGCTCGGGGTCCGGAAATCCGAGCCAAGAGACCCAGTACTTC. Translating gives CASSGSGNPSQETQYF.

For the CDR3, the DNA is TGTGCCAGCAGTTCTATGAACACTGAAGCTTTCTTT. This gives the protein CASSSMNTEAFF. The chain uses TRBV6-6 and TRBJ1-1, with D unclear. From germline, CDR1 is MNHNY and CDR2 SVGAGI (reference sequence). The V gene lost 4 bases and the J gene lost 0 bases, with 3 bases spanning the gap. The CDR3 is 12 residues long.